Listed below are T cell receptor beta chains from one sample, sequenced in a study of control samples from healthy donors and cancer patients. This table comes from immunoSEQ multiplex PCR, and its TCRdb copy is limited to in-frame clones, with some not included. The sample has 120,000 to 150,000 clones, more than 85% seen once. Sequenced input: blood. The source is a young man in good health. The CDR3 runs from the conserved cysteine through the conserved F or W. The order of the fields is D gene, J gene, V gene, CDR3 protein, CDR3 DNA. The D gene is left open where the match is weak.

D: TRBD1
J: TRBJ2-7
V: TRBV7-9
CDR3: CASSFPLTGRSYEQYF
DNA: TGTGCCAGCAGCTTCCCCTTGACAGGGAGATCCTACGAGCAGTACTTC

D: TRBD1
J: TRBJ1-1
V: TRBV18
CDR3: CASSRARTGTNTEAFF
DNA: TGTGCCAGCTCACGGGCAAGGACAGGGACGAACACTGAAGCTTTCTTT

D: NA
J: TRBJ2-4
V: TRBV2
CDR3: CASSRRTDLAKNIQYF
DNA: TGTGCCAGCAGTCGCAGGACAGATCTAGCCAAAAACATTCAGTACTTC

D: NA
J: TRBJ2-2
V: TRBV4-2
CDR3: CASSQEAGTGELFF
DNA: TGTGCCAGCAGCCAAGAAGCCGGCACCGGGGAGCTGTTTTTT

D: NA
J: TRBJ1-1
V: TRBV6-1
CDR3: CASSESRNTEAFF
DNA: TGTGCCAGCAGTGAATCTAGGAACACTGAAGCTTTCTTT

D: NA
J: TRBJ1-3
V: TRBV29-1
CDR3: CSVETLSMASGNTIYF
DNA: TGCAGCGTTGAAACCCTTAGTATGGCCTCTGGAAACACCATATATTTT

D: NA
J: TRBJ1-3
V: TRBV21-1
CDR3: CASSTRGLDRAFSGNTIYF
DNA: TGTGCCAGCAGCACCAGAGGGCTGGACAGGGCTTTCTCTGGAAACACCATATATTTT

D: TRBD1
J: TRBJ1-2
V: TRBV13
CDR3: CASSLRGRQGVNYGYTF
DNA: TGTGCCAGCAGCCTAAGGGGCCGACAGGGAGTGAACTATGGCTACACCTTC

D: TRBD1
J: TRBJ2-1
V: TRBV3-1/TRBV3-2
CDR3: CASSRQGMGDEQFF
DNA: TGTGCCAGCAGTCGACAGGGTATGGGGGATGAGCAGTTCTTC

D: NA
J: TRBJ2-1
V: TRBV27
CDR3: CASSGGRNEQFF
DNA: TGTGCCAGCAGTGGAGGGAGGAATGAGCAGTTCTTC

D: NA
J: TRBJ2-7
V: TRBV6-6
CDR3: CASSYSMVGEQYF
DNA: TGTGCCAGCAGTTACTCGATGGTCGGGGAGCAGTACTTC

D: TRBD2
J: TRBJ2-7
V: TRBV19
CDR3: CASSRDGTSGSYEQYF
DNA: TGTGCCAGTAGCCGGGACGGGACTAGCGGATCCTACGAGCAGTACTTC

D: NA
J: TRBJ2-3
V: TRBV27
CDR3: CASSLSLKGADTQYF
DNA: TGTGCCAGCAGTTTATCCCTGAAAGGGGCAGATACGCAGTATTTT